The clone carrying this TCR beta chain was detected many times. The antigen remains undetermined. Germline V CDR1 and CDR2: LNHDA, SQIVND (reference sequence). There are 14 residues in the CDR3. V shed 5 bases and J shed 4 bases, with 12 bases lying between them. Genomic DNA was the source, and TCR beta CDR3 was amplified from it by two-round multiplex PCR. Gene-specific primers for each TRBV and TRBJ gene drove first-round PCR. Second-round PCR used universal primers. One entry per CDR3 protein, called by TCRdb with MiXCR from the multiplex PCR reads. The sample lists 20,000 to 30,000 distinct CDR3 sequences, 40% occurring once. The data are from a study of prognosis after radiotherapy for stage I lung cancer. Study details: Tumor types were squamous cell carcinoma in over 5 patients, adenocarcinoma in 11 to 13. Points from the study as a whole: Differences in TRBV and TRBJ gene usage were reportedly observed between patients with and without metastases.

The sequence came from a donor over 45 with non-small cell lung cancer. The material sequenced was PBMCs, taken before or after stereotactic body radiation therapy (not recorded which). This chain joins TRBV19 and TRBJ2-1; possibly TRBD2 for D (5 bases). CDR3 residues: CASSPRTLYNEQFF. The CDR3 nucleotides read TGTGCCAGTAGTCCCCGGACTCTTTACAATGAGCAGTTCTTC.